This entry features one T cell receptor (beta chain) sequence. This entry belongs to a study of cytomegalovirus exposure and HLA in healthy donors. The CDR3 consists of 14 residues. The junction had 8 bases not matched to a gene; V was cut back by 6 bases and J by 8 bases. CDR1 MNHEY and CDR2 SVGAGI come from the germline V gene. Use of 60 Vbeta and 13 Jbeta primers characterized the PCR. Data came from immunoSEQ multiplex PCR; TCRdb stores just in-frame clones and leaves some out. Here the sample spans around 110,000 clones, 55% to 75% being singletons. This chain joins TRBV6-5 and TRBJ2-1; TRBD2 aligns across 9 bases. The sequence derives from a man aged 30 to 39 in good health and CMV-seropositive. Sequencing used PBMCs. CDR3: CASSRTSELDEQFF. As DNA, the CDR3 is TGTGCCAGCAGCCGGACTAGCGAGTTGGATGAGCAGTTCTTC.